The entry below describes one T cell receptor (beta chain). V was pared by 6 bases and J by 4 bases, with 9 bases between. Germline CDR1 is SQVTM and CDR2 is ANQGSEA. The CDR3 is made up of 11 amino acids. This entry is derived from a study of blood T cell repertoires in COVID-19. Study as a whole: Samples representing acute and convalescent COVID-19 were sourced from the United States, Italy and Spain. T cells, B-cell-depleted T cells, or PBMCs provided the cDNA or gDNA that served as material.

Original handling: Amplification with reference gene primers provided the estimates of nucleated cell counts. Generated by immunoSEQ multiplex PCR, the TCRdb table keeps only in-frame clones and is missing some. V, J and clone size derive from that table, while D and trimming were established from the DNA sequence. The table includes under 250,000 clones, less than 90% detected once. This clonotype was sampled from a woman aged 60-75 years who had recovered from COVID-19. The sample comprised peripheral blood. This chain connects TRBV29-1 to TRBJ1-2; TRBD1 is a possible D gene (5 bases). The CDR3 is CSVLDSYGYTF. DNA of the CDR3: TGCAGCGTGCTTGACAGCTATGGCTACACCTTC.